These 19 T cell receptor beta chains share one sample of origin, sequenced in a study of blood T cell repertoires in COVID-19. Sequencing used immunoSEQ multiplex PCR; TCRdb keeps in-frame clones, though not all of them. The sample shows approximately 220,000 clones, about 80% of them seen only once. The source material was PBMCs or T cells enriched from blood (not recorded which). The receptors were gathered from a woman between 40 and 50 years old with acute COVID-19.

The CDR3 sequence is CASSMEPGQGANQPQHF. CDR3 nucleotide sequence: TGTGCCAGTAGTATGGAGCCGGGACAGGGCGCCAATCAGCCCCAGCATTTT. The rearrangement uses TRBV19 and TRBJ1-5, with 9 positions matching TRBD1. Germline V gene lookup returns CDR1 LNHDA and CDR2 SQIVND (reference sequence). V shed 3 bases and J 3 bases; nucleotides not matched to a gene: 9. The CDR3 runs 17 residues.

The CDR3 DNA reads TGTGCCAGTAGTAGCAGTAGCGGGGAGGGCGGGGAGCTGTTTTTT. It is translated as CASSSSSGEGGELFF. The chain couples TRBV19 to TRBJ2-2; TRBD2 agrees at 8 bases. CDR3 size: 15 residues. Trimming took 4 bases from V and 7 from J; bases not matched to a gene: 8. Germline V gene sequence: CDR1 LNHDA, CDR2 SQIVND (reference sequence).

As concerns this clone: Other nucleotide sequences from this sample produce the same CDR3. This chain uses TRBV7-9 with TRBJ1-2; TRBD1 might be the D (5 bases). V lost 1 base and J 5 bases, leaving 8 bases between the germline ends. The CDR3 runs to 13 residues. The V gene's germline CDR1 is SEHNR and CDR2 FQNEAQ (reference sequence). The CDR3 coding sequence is TGTGCCAGCAGCTTAGGGGGCTCATATGGCTACACCTTC. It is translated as CASSLGGSYGYTF. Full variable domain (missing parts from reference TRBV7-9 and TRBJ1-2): DTGVSQNPRHKITKRGQNVTFRCDPISEHNRLYWYRQTLGQGPEFLTYFQNEAQLEKSRLLSDRFSAERPKGSFSTLEIQRTEQGDSAMYLCASSLGGSYGYTFGSGTRLTVV.

The CDR3 region has the DNA TGTGCCAGCAGCATCCGGGACAGGGGCCCCTACGAGCAGTACTTC. Translation: CASSIRDRGPYEQYF. The chain couples TRBV7-3 to TRBJ2-7, with TRBD1 matching 10 bases. The CDR3 totals 15 residues. The junction had 6 bases not matched to a gene; V was cut back by 5 bases and J by 2 bases. Germline V lookup: CDR1 SGHTA, CDR2 FQGTGA.

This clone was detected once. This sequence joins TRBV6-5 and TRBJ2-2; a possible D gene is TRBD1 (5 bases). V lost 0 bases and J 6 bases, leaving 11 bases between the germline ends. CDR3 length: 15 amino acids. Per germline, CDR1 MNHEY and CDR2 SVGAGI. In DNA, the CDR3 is TGTGCCAGCAGTTACTCGGCAGGGTCAGCCGGGGAGCTGTTTTTT. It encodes CASSYSAGSAGELFF.

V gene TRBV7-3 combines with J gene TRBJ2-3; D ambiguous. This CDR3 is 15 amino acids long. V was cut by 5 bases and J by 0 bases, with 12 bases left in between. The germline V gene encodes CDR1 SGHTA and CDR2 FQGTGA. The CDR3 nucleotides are TGTGCCAGCAGCGGGCAAGGCAGTAGCACAGATACGCAGTATTTT. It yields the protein CASSGQGSSTDTQYF. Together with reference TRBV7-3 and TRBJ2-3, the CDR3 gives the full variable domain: GAGVSQTPSNKVTEKGKYVELRCDPISGHTALYWYRQSLGQGPEFLIYFQGTGAADDSGLPNDRFFAVRPEGSVSTLKIQRTERGDSAVYLCASSGQGSSTDTQYFGPGTRLTVL.

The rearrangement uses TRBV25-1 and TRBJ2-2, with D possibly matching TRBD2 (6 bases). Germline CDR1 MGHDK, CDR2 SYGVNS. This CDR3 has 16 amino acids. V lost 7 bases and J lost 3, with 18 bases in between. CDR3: CASTLRTGTHTGELFF. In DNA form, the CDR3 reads TGTGCCAGCACCCTCCGGACCGGGACTCACACCGGGGAGCTGTTTTTT.

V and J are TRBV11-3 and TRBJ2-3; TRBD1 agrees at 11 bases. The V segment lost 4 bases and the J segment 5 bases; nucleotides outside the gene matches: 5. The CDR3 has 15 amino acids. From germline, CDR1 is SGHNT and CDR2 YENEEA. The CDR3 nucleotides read TGTGCCAGCAGCTATGGGACAGGGGGTGAAGATACGCAGTATTTT. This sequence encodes CASSYGTGGEDTQYF.

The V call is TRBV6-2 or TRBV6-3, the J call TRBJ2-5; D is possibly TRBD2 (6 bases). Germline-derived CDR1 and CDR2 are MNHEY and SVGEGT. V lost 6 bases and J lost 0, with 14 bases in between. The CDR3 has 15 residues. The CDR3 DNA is TGTGCCAGCAGCCGAAAGCGGGTCTACCAAGAGACCCAGTACTTC. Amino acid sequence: CASSRKRVYQETQYF.

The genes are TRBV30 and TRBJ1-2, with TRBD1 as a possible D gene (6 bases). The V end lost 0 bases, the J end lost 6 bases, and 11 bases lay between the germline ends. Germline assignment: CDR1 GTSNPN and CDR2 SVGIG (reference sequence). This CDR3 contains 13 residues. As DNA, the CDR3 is TGTGCCTGGAGTGTACTCTGGACAGATGGCTACACCTTC. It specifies CAWSVLWTDGYTF.

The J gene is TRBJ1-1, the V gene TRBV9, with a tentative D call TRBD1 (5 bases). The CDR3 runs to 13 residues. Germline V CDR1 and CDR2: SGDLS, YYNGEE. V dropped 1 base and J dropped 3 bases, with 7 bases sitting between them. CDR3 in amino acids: CASSVRGDTEAFF. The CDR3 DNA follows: TGTGCCAGCAGCGTACGGGGGGACACTGAAGCTTTCTTT.

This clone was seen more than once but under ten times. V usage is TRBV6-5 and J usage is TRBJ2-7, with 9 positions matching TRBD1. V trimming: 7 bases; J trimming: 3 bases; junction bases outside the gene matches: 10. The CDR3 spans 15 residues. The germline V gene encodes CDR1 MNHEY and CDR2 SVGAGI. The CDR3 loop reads CASNGQGIFGYEQYF. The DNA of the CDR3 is TGTGCCAGCAACGGACAGGGGATCTTTGGCTACGAGCAGTACTTC.

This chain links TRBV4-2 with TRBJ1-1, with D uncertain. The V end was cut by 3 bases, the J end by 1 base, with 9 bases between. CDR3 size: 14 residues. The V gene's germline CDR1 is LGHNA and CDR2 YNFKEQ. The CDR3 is CASSHLERNTEAFF. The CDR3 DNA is TGTGCCAGCAGCCACCTAGAACGGAACACTGAAGCTTTCTTT.

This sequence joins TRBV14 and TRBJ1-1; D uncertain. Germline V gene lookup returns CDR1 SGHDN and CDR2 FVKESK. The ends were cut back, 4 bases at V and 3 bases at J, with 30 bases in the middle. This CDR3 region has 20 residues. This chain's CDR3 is CASSLIRRRDASSADTEAFF. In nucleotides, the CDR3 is TGTGCCAGCAGCCTAATCAGGAGGCGTGACGCATCATCTGCGGACACTGAAGCTTTCTTT.

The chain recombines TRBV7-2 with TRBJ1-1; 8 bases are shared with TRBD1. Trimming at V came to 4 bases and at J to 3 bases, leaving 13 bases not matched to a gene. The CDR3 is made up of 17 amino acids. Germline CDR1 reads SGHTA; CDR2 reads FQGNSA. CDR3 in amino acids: CASSSGQGFVEDTEAFF. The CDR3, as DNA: TGTGCCAGCAGCTCCGGACAGGGTTTTGTTGAGGACACTGAAGCTTTCTTT.

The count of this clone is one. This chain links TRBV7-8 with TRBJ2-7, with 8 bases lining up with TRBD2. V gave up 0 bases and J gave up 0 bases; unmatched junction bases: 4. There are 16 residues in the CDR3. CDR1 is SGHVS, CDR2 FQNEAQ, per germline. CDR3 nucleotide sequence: TGTGCCAGCAGCTTAGCTAGCGGGACCATCTCCTACGAGCAGTACTTC. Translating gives CASSLASGTISYEQYF.

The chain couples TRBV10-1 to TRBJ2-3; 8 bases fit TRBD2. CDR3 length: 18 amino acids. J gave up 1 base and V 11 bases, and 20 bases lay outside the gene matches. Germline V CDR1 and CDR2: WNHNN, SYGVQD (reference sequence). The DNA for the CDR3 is TGCGCCGGAGGGCGAGCGGGAGTAGCGGGACGGGGCACAGATACGCAGTATTTT. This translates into CAGGRAGVAGRGTDTQYF.

The CDR3 nucleotides read TGTGCCACCAGCAGACGACAGGGGAGGGGTGGCTACACCTTC. Its translation: CATSRRQGRGGYTF. This chain joins TRBV15 and TRBJ1-2, with 8 bases that match TRBD1. V lost 2 bases to trimming and J lost 7 bases; unmatched junction nucleotides: 6. This CDR3 contains 14 residues. CDR1 and CDR2 (germline): LNHNV, YYDKDF (reference sequence).

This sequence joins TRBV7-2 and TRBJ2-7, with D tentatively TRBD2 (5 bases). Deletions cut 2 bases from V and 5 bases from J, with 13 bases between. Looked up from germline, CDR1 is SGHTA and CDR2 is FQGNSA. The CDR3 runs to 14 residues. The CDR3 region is CASSLLAVADEQYF. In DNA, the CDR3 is TGTGCCAGCAGCTTACTAGCAGTTGCAGACGAGCAGTACTTC.